This is a list of T cell receptor beta chains from one sample in a study of shared clonotypes between healthy human individuals. Clones were read by immunoSEQ multiplex PCR, and TCRdb kept only the in-frame ones, dropping some. The data hold about 2 million clones, with about 94% observed a single time. Material for sequencing was naive CD8+ T cells sorted from blood. Source of these receptors: a man between 18 and 29 years old in good health. Each CDR3 is given with its conserved first and last residue. The D gene is left open where the match is weak. Some rows mark clone size as missing; the rest say once, few, many or name a class of expanded clone.

>NA|TRBJ1-6|NA|TRBV5-4
TGTGCCAGCAGCTTTAAGGGGAGCTCCTATAATTCACCCCTCCACTTT
CASSFKGSSYNSPLHF
>NA|TRBJ2-1|TRBD2|TRBV4-3
TGCGCCAGCAGCCAAGGGTGGACTAGCGCCAATGAGCAGTTCTTC
CASSQGWTSANEQFF
>NA|TRBJ2-1|NA|TRBV5-6
TGTGCCAGCAGCTTAGAATACAATGAGCAGTTCTTC
CASSLEYNEQFF
>NA|TRBJ1-1|NA|TRBV4-1
TGCGCCAGCAGCCAAGCCAGCCTCCTGTCCCCTGAAGCTTTCTTT
CASSQASLLSPEAFF
>NA|TRBJ2-5|NA|TRBV6-1
TGTGCCAGCAGTGCAGCTGGACAGCCACCCTTTAAAGAGACCCAGTACTTC
CASSAAGQPPFKETQYF
>once|TRBJ2-5|NA|TRBV7-6
TGTGCCAGCAGCTTTACGGGGCTGGAGACCCAGTACTTC
CASSFTGLETQYF
>NA|TRBJ2-5|NA|TRBV29-1
TGCAGCGTTGAAGGCCAAAACCAAGAGACCCAGTACTTC
CSVEGQNQETQYF
>NA|TRBJ2-7|NA|TRBV6-1
TGTGCCAGCAGGGAGAGTACCTACGAGCAGTACTTC
CASRESTYEQYF
>NA|TRBJ1-1|TRBD1|TRBV5-6
TGTGCCAGCAGCTTGGAGACAGGGCCCGAAGCTTTCTTT
CASSLETGPEAFF
>NA|TRBJ2-5|NA|TRBV5-1
TGCGCCAGCAGCTTAAATGGGTTCCAAGAGACCCAGTACTTC
CASSLNGFQETQYF
>NA|TRBJ2-2|NA|TRBV5-6
TGTGCCAGCAGCTTGAGAGGGGTTTGGACCGGGGAGCTGTTTTTT
CASSLRGVWTGELFF
>NA|TRBJ1-2|NA|TRBV13
TGTGCCAGCAGCTACGAAGGCCTTAACTATGGCTACACCTTC
CASSYEGLNYGYTF
>NA|TRBJ1-3|NA|TRBV18
TGTGCCAGCTCACCACCCCTTTGGACAACCATCTCTGGAAACACCATATATTTT
CASSPPLWTTISGNTIYF
>NA|TRBJ1-5|NA|TRBV7-8
TGTGCCAGCAGCTTAGAGTTAGACAATCAGCCCCAGCATTTT
CASSLELDNQPQHF
>NA|TRBJ2-1|TRBD1|TRBV7-9
TGTGCCAGCAGCCCGGGACAGGGTTCAAGGAATGAGCAGTTCTTC
CASSPGQGSRNEQFF
>NA|TRBJ1-1|NA|TRBV29-1
TGCAGCGTTGATGGGAACACTGAAGCTTTCTTT
CSVDGNTEAFF
>NA|TRBJ1-1|TRBD1|TRBV27
TGTGCCAGCAGTATCGACAGGGGGCTTACTGAAGCTTTCTTT
CASSIDRGLTEAFF
>NA|TRBJ1-1|NA|TRBV11-2
TGTGCCAGCAGCTTAGAAGTCAGGGCGAACACTGAAGCTTTCTTT
CASSLEVRANTEAFF
>NA|TRBJ2-7|NA|TRBV6-1
TGTGCCAGCACTTCACGAGGTCTCTACGAGCAGTACTTC
CASTSRGLYEQYF
>once|TRBJ2-7|TRBD1|TRBV6-6
TGTGCCAGCAGTTACGACAGGGTTGTCGAGCAGTACTTC
CASSYDRVVEQYF
>once|TRBJ2-2|NA|TRBV15
TGTGCCACCAGCAGAAGCACAGAGAACACCGGGGAGCTGTTTTTT
CATSRSTENTGELFF
>NA|TRBJ2-3|TRBD1|TRBV11-2
TGTGCCAGCAGCTCTAACAGGGGGACTAGCACAGATACGCAGTATTTT
CASSSNRGTSTDTQYF
>NA|TRBJ1-1|TRBD1|TRBV2
TGTGCCAGCAGTGAAGGTCCAGGGGGCGTAAAGACTGAAGCTTTCTTT
CASSEGPGGVKTEAFF
>NA|TRBJ2-7|TRBD2|TRBV6-5
TGTGCCAGCAGTTACGGGGCTAGCGGGAACGAGCAGTACTTC
CASSYGASGNEQYF
>NA|TRBJ2-3|NA|TRBV7-8
TGTGCCAGCAGCTTAGGGTCCAGCACAGATACGCAGTATTTT
CASSLGSSTDTQYF
>NA|TRBJ2-7|TRBD1|TRBV5-1
TGCGCCAGCAGCCCCGGGACAGACTCCTACGAGCAGTACTTC
CASSPGTDSYEQYF
>NA|TRBJ1-6|NA|TRBV5-1
TGCGCCAGCAGCTTGACCAGAAATAATTCACCCCTCCACTTT
CASSLTRNNSPLHF
>NA|TRBJ2-7|NA|TRBV6-1
TGTGCCAGCAGTGAACGGGCGACCTACGAGCAGTACTTC
CASSERATYEQYF
>NA|TRBJ2-3|TRBD2|TRBV6-1
TGTGCCAGCAGTGAAGAAACTAGCGGGGGTTTAGATACGCAGTATTTT
CASSEETSGGLDTQYF
>NA|TRBJ2-2|NA|TRBV6-5
TGTGCCAGCAGTTACGGCTCCGGGGAGCTGTTTTTT
CASSYGSGELFF
>NA|TRBJ2-5|TRBD1|TRBV7-9
TGTGCCAGCAGCCCTAAAACCGGACAGGGTGGAGGTCAAGAGACCCAGTACTTC
CASSPKTGQGGGQETQYF
>NA|TRBJ1-3|NA|TRBV19
TGTGCCAGTAGTATGACGATTAGCTCTGGAAACACCATATATTTT
CASSMTISSGNTIYF
>NA|TRBJ2-3|TRBD1|TRBV7-9
TGTGCCAGCAGCAATCCCGAGGACAGGGACCGAACAGATACGCAGTATTTT
CASSNPEDRDRTDTQYF
>NA|TRBJ1-1|NA|TRBV5-1
TGCGCCAGCAGCCCCTGGCCCACAGAGAACACTGAAGCTTTCTTT
CASSPWPTENTEAFF
>once|TRBJ2-7|NA|TRBV11-2
TGTGCCAGCAGCCTCAGGGATACGCACGAGCAGTACTTC
CASSLRDTHEQYF
>once|TRBJ2-7|TRBD1|TRBV29-1
TGCAGCGTTGAACTCCAGGACAGGGGCTCCTACGAGCAGTACTTC
CSVELQDRGSYEQYF
>NA|TRBJ2-7|NA|TRBV7-9
TGTGCCAGCAGCTTAGAGGGGGACTATTCCGCCAACGAGCAGTACTTC
CASSLEGDYSANEQYF
>once|TRBJ2-6|NA|TRBV7-9
TGTGCCAGCAGCAGGTCCGGGGTCCCAAACTCTGGGGCCAACGTCCTGACTTTC
CASSRSGVPNSGANVLTF
>NA|TRBJ1-3|NA|TRBV28
TGTGCCAGCAGTTCCCCGCCAGTCGAGGGGTCGCTCTCTGGAAACACCATATATTTT
CASSSPPVEGSLSGNTIYF
>NA|TRBJ1-1|NA|TRBV2
TGTGCCAGCAGAAGGGTAGTAGACACTGAAGCTTTCTTT
CASRRVVDTEAFF
>few|TRBJ2-7|NA|TRBV6-6
TGTGCCAGTTGGGGTCAAGCGGCCTACGAGCAGTACTTC
CASWGQAAYEQYF
>NA|TRBJ2-1|NA|TRBV4-1
TGCGCCAGCAGCCAAGAAACAGGGACGGACTACCTATACAATGAGCAGTTCTTC
CASSQETGTDYLYNEQFF
>NA|TRBJ2-5|TRBD2|TRBV4-1
TGCGCCAGCAGCCAAGTAAGAGCTAGCGGGGGCCTGGAGGAGACCCAGTACTTC
CASSQVRASGGLEETQYF
>once|TRBJ2-7|TRBD1|TRBV6-5
TGTGCCAGCAGTCCGTACAGGGGGCGACTCTACGAGCAGTACTTC
CASSPYRGRLYEQYF
>NA|TRBJ2-5|NA|TRBV13
TGTGCCAGTCACACTTCAGGGGGGGTGGAAGAGACCCAGTACTTC
CASHTSGGVEETQYF
>NA|TRBJ2-7|TRBD2|TRBV7-6
TGTGCCAGCAGCGAATCTTATGGGACTAGCGGGGGCTCCTACGAGCAGTACTTC
CASSESYGTSGGSYEQYF
>once|TRBJ2-5|NA|TRBV6-6
TGTGCCAGCACCATCATGGGCCAAGAGACCCAGTACTTC
CASTIMGQETQYF
>NA|TRBJ2-3|NA|TRBV27
TGTGCCAGCAGTTTATTGGGACCGATGGCCACAGATACGCAGTATTTT
CASSLLGPMATDTQYF
>NA|TRBJ2-7|TRBD1|TRBV7-2
TGTGCCAGCAGCTTAGGACAGGGATTCTACGAGCAGTACTTC
CASSLGQGFYEQYF
>NA|TRBJ2-7|NA|TRBV19
TGTGCCAGTAGGCCGCATATGGGCTACGAGCAGTACTTC
CASRPHMGYEQYF